Shown below are 26 T cell receptor beta chains from a single sample sequenced in a study of blood T cell repertoires in COVID-19. Only in-frame clones appear in the TCRdb table, and some are missing; sequencing was by immunoSEQ multiplex PCR. The repertoire has some 200,000 clones, roughly 88% of them found once; the top ten carry approximately 10%. Material: peripheral blood. The receptors were gathered from a man aged 50-60 years with active or convalescent COVID-19.

This sequence joins TRBV25-1 and TRBJ1-6; D remains unclear. Trimming cost V 11 bases and J 0 bases, with 5 bases left between them. CDR1 and CDR2 from the germline V gene are MGHDK and SYGVNS. The CDR3 totals 12 residues. CDR3 residues: CAASSYNSPLHF. The CDR3 DNA sequence: TGTGCCGCCAGCTCCTATAATTCACCCCTCCACTTT.

V is TRBV11-2 and J is TRBJ2-3; 7 bases map to TRBD1. Germline values: CDR1 SGHAT, CDR2 FQNNGV. Trimming cost V 4 bases and J 1 base; bases outside gene matches: 11. The CDR3 is 17 amino acids. The CDR3 DNA reads as TGTGCCAGCAGCTCCGATACAGACAGGGTGGGCACAGATACGCAGTATTTT. It translates to CASSSDTDRVGTDTQYF.

The V and J genes are TRBV9 and TRBJ1-1; no reliable D call. V lost 3 bases and J 1 base, leaving 7 bases between the germline ends. The CDR3 is made up of 13 amino acids. Germline V gives CDR1 SGDLS, CDR2 YYNGEE. The CDR3 nucleotides read TGTGCCAGCAGCGCGTCAGGGAACACTGAAGCTTTCTTT. It specifies CASSASGNTEAFF.

V is TRBV28 and J is TRBJ2-3; 10 bases are shared with TRBD2. Germline assignment: CDR1 MDHEN and CDR2 SYDVKM. J lost 6 bases, V lost 3 bases, and 9 bases had no gene match. The CDR3 has 16 residues. The CDR3 region is CASSFQLAGVADTQYF. The CDR3 coding sequence is TGTGCCAGCAGTTTTCAGCTAGCGGGAGTCGCGGATACGCAGTATTTT.

The rearrangement uses TRBV7-2 and TRBJ1-6; TRBD1 agrees at 9 bases. V gave up 1 base and J gave up 3 bases; unmatched junction bases: 4. CDR3 size: 17 residues. Germline V gene lookup returns CDR1 SGHTA and CDR2 FQGNSA. Here the CDR3 DNA reads TGTGCCAGCAGCTTAGGCGGGACAGGGTACTATAATTCACCCCTCCACTTT. This encodes CASSLGGTGYYNSPLHF.

J is TRBJ1-5 and V is TRBV5-6; perhaps TRBD1 as D (6 bases). The CDR3 has 14 residues. Germline V CDR1 and CDR2: SGHDT, YYEEEE. The V gene lost 1 base and the J gene lost 7 bases, with 12 bases spanning the gap. CDR3 DNA sequence: TGTGCCAGCAGCTTGTTCAGGGGAGTACAGCCCCAGCATTTT. Protein sequence: CASSLFRGVQPQHF.

The chain recombines TRBV5-1 with TRBJ2-2; TRBD1 is a possible D gene (5 bases). V was trimmed by 2 bases and J by 2 bases, leaving 10 bases between them. CDR3 size: 15 residues. Per the germline V gene, CDR1 is SGHRS and CDR2 is YFSETQ. CDR3 DNA: TGCGCCAGCAGCTTACAGGCAATTAACACCGGGGAGCTGTTTTTT. Translation gives CASSLQAINTGELFF. The whole variable domain, filled in from reference TRBV5-1 and TRBJ2-2, reads KAGVTQTPRYLIKTRGQQVTLSCSPISGHRSVSWYQQTPGQGLQFLFEYFSETQRNKGNFPGRFSGRQFSNSRSEMNVSTLELGDSALYLCASSLQAINTGELFFGEGSRLTVL.

The V call is TRBV7-9, the J call TRBJ2-1, with D unclear. CDR1 is SEHNR and CDR2 is FQNEAQ in the germline V gene (reference sequence). The CDR3 consists of 14 residues. The V and J ends lost 3 bases and 8 bases respectively, with 14 bases between them. DNA for the CDR3: TGTGCCAGCAGCTTGGCGACTGTGGTGGATGAGCAGTTCTTC. Protein product: CASSLATVVDEQFF.

The rearrangement uses TRBV5-4 and TRBJ1-2; D not resolved. V shed 0 bases and J shed 9 bases, with 9 bases lying between them. Germline CDR1 and CDR2: SGHNT and YYREEE (reference sequence). There are 12 residues in the CDR3. The CDR3 sequence: CASSLGTVRYTF. The DNA for the CDR3 is TGTGCCAGCAGCTTGGGTACAGTGCGCTACACCTTC.

The chain links TRBV5-6 to TRBJ2-1; 7 bases agree with TRBD2. In germline, CDR1 is SGHDT, CDR2 YYEEEE. With V trimmed by 0 bases and J by 4 bases, 4 bases remained unmatched. The CDR3 has 15 amino acids. This CDR3 reads CASSLASGLYNEQFF. The CDR3 DNA follows: TGTGCCAGCAGCTTGGCTAGCGGTTTGTACAATGAGCAGTTCTTC.

The V gene is TRBV5-4, the J gene TRBJ2-3; 12 nucleotides align to TRBD1. The V segment lost 7 bases and the J segment 6 bases; nucleotides outside the gene matches: 15. Germline V gene sequence: CDR1 SGHNT, CDR2 YYREEE (reference sequence). The CDR3 covers 17 residues. The CDR3, as DNA: TGTGCCAGCGGCGGTAGTCCCGGGACAGGGGGCTCGGATACGCAGTATTTT. Translated, it gives CASGGSPGTGGSDTQYF.

This clone came up a few times. V usage is TRBV4-1 and J usage is TRBJ1-5; TRBD1 aligns across 9 bases. The CDR3 contains 18 residues. Germline V gives CDR1 MGHRA, CDR2 YSYEKL. Unmatched junction bases numbered 13, after V lost 0 bases and J lost 7 bases. Written as DNA, the CDR3 is TGCGCCAGCAGCCAAGAGGAGTCCCGGTGGGACAGGGTCCAGCCCCAGCATTTT. Translation gives CASSQEESRWDRVQPQHF.

The rearrangement links TRBV18 to TRBJ2-3, with D uncertain. V shed 1 base and J shed 0 bases, with 8 bases lying between them. Germline V gene data show CDR1 as KGHSH and CDR2 as LQKENI. The CDR3 length is 15 residues. The CDR3 sequence: CASSPQLTSTDTQYF. The CDR3 nucleotides read TGTGCCAGCTCACCACAGCTTACTAGCACAGATACGCAGTATTTT.

The chain links TRBV7-3 to TRBJ2-3; 11 bases fit TRBD2. V trimming: 5 bases; J trimming: 5 bases; junction bases outside the gene matches: 6. Germline CDR1 is SGHTA and CDR2 is FQGTGA. This CDR3 region has 15 residues. CDR3 nucleotide sequence: TGTGCCAGCAGCAATAGCGGGGGGGCAGTAGATACGCAGTATTTT. Encoded protein: CASSNSGGAVDTQYF.

This clone was detected only a few times. This chain connects TRBV7-9 to TRBJ2-7; 7 bases agree with TRBD1. The CDR3 sequence is 13 residues long. Germline CDR1 and CDR2: SEHNR and FQNEAQ (reference sequence). V trimming: 2 bases; J trimming: 6 bases; junction bases outside the gene matches: 4. CDR3 residues: CASSLMAGGEQYV. Written as DNA, the CDR3 is TGTGCCAGCAGCTTAATGGCAGGGGGCGAGCAGTACGTC.

V and J are TRBV2 and TRBJ2-3, with D unclear. The CDR3 extends over 14 amino acids. V was shortened by 2 bases and J by 2 bases, with 8 bases between the two germline ends. From germline, CDR1 is SNHLY and CDR2 FYNNEI. The CDR3 sequence: CASSENSYTDTQYF. In DNA, the CDR3 is TGTGCCAGCAGTGAAAACTCCTACACAGATACGCAGTATTTT.

In this sample, this clone turned up a few times. This chain links TRBV6-5 with TRBJ2-4; 10 positions match TRBD1. CDR3 length: 15 amino acids. The germline V gene has CDR1 MNHEY and CDR2 SVGAGI. V lost 8 bases and J lost 3; bases outside the gene matches: 7. Written as DNA, the CDR3 is TGTGCCAGCCGCCCGGGACAGGGGTACAAAAACATTCAGTACTTC. Encoded protein: CASRPGQGYKNIQYF.

This chain joins TRBV6-1 and TRBJ1-4, with TRBD1 as a possible D gene (6 bases). CDR3 length equals 15 residues. The V and J ends lost 2 bases and 7 bases respectively, with 14 bases between them. In germline, CDR1 is MNHNS, CDR2 SASEGT. CDR3 DNA sequence: TGTGCCAGCAGTGAAATATACAGGGAAAGTGAAAAACTGTTTTTT. Its protein product is CASSEIYRESEKLFF.

The V and J genes are TRBV4-1 and TRBJ1-4; D is unclear. The CDR3 consists of 17 residues. From germline, CDR1 is MGHRA and CDR2 YSYEKL. V was trimmed by 1 base and J by 2 bases, leaving 14 bases between them. CDR3 residues: CASSQGRGGDTNEKLFF. The CDR3 coding sequence is TGCGCCAGCAGCCAAGGGCGAGGCGGGGATACTAATGAAAAACTGTTTTTT.

The chain employs TRBV27 and TRBJ1-5; D gene uncertain. Trimming removed 6 bases at V and 3 bases at J, with 21 bases between. The germline V gene has CDR1 MNHEY and CDR2 SMNVEV (reference sequence). CDR3 length equals 17 residues. CDR3: CASSRSIFAATNQPQHF. The CDR3 DNA sequence: TGTGCCAGCAGCCGATCCATTTTCGCGGCCACCAATCAGCCCCAGCATTTT.

The V and J genes are TRBV7-6 and TRBJ1-4, with D possibly matching TRBD1 (5 bases). This CDR3 is built from 15 residues. From germline, CDR1 is SGHVS and CDR2 FNYEAQ. Trimming shortened V by 3 bases and J by 5 bases, and 13 bases separated the two germline ends. The CDR3 nucleotides read TGTGCCAGCAGCTTCTTGGGGTCAGGGAATGAAAAACTGTTTTTT. Amino acids: CASSFLGSGNEKLFF.

The chain links TRBV19 to TRBJ2-1, with TRBD2 matching 8 bases. The germline V gene has CDR1 LNHDA and CDR2 SQIVND (reference sequence). The CDR3 sequence is 18 residues long. The J segment lost 0 bases and the V segment lost 10 bases, leaving 17 bases of the junction unmatched. CDR3 amino acids: CAINGTDRGRISYNEQFF. The CDR3 bases are TGTGCCATCAACGGGACCGACCGCGGGAGGATCTCCTACAATGAGCAGTTCTTC.

V gene TRBV11-2 combines with J gene TRBJ2-7, with TRBD1 matching over 9 bases. In germline, CDR1 is SGHAT, CDR2 FQNNGV. V shed 1 base, J shed 4 bases, and the junction held 2 bases outside the gene matches. This CDR3 comprises 14 residues. DNA of the CDR3: TGTGCCAGCAGCTTAGGACAGGGGGGATACGAGCAGTACGTC. Amino acids: CASSLGQGGYEQYV.

This chain joins TRBV27 and TRBJ1-2, with D possibly matching TRBD1 (5 bases). CDR3 length: 13 residues. Looked up from germline, CDR1 is MNHEY and CDR2 is SMNVEV (reference sequence). Trimming took off 4 bases at V and 7 bases at J, with 13 bases between the two ends. CDR3 coding DNA: TGTGCCAGCAGTTGGACCTCGCAGGGTGGCTACACCTTC. Translating gives CASSWTSQGGYTF.

The rearrangement joins TRBV10-3 to TRBJ2-3, with a tentative D call TRBD1 (6 bases). CDR1 is ENHRY and CDR2 is SYGVKD in the germline V gene. CDR3 size: 15 residues. The V end lost 2 bases, the J end lost 1 base, and 10 bases lay between the germline ends. As DNA, the CDR3 is TGTGCCATCAGTGAGAGACAGGCTGGCACAGATACGCAGTATTTT. It is translated as CAISERQAGTDTQYF.

V is TRBV6-5 and J is TRBJ2-1, with TRBD1 identical over 10 bases. CDR3 length: 15 residues. V trimming: 2 bases; J trimming: 5 bases; junction bases outside the gene matches: 3. Germline loops: CDR1 MNHEY, CDR2 SVGAGI. Written as DNA, the CDR3 is TGTGCCAGCAGTTACCGACAGGGGGCAAACAATGAGCAGTTCTTC. Its translation: CASSYRQGANNEQFF.